The 20 T cell receptor beta chains below come from one sample, sequenced in a study of OX40 agonist ivuxolimab in advanced cancers. The protocol was immunoSEQ multiplex PCR, while the TCRdb copy is restricted to in-frame clones and leaves out a portion. Here the sample spans 100,000 to 150,000 clones, 85% to 95% being singletons. This material consisted of CD4+ or CD8+ T cells sorted from blood, taken in a trial of the OX40 agonist ivuxolimab. Source of these receptors: an adult with an advanced solid tumor such as melanoma, head and neck, liver or kidney cancer.

This clone was picked up one time. V usage is TRBV7-2 and J usage is TRBJ1-4; TRBD1 matches at 8 bases. Germline lookup yields CDR1 SGHTA and CDR2 FQGNSA. CDR3 length equals 16 residues. Unmatched junction bases numbered 5, after V lost 0 bases and J lost 5 bases. The CDR3 DNA reads TGTGCCAGCAGCTTAGCGGGACAGGCAAGAAATGAAAAACTGTTTTTT. As protein: CASSLAGQARNEKLFF.

The CDR3 protein is CASSRANSGNTIYF. The CDR3 nucleotides read TGTGCCAGTAGTAGAGCGAACTCTGGAAACACCATATATTTT. This chain connects TRBV19 to TRBJ1-3, with D uncertain. CDR3 length: 14 residues. Trimming took off 4 bases at V and 0 bases at J, with 7 bases between the two ends. The germline gives CDR1 LNHDA, CDR2 SQIVND (reference sequence).

This clone was seen a single time. This rearrangement joins TRBV19 to TRBJ1-2; D is uncertain. Germline assignment: CDR1 LNHDA and CDR2 SQIVND (reference sequence). Deletions cut 3 bases from V and 5 bases from J, with 16 bases between. The CDR3 length is 15 residues. CDR3 loop: CASSIITNGDYGYTF. CDR3 nucleotide sequence: TGTGCCAGTAGTATTATAACGAATGGGGATTATGGCTACACCTTC. Combining the CDR3 with reference TRBV19 and TRBJ1-2 gives the whole variable domain DGGITQSPKYLFRKEGQNVTLSCEQNLNHDAMYWYRQDPGQGLRLIYYSQIVNDFQKGDIAEGYSVSREKKESFPLTVTSAQKNPTAFYLCASSIITNGDYGYTFGSGTRLTVV.

J is TRBJ2-1 and V is TRBV11-2; D gene ambiguous. Germline CDR1 SGHAT, CDR2 FQNNGV. V lost 0 bases and J 5 bases, leaving 8 bases between the germline ends. The CDR3 is 14 residues long. The CDR3 nucleotides are TGTGCCAGCAGCTTAGATCCCGTAGACAATGAGCAGTTCTTC. It codes for CASSLDPVDNEQFF. Full variable domain (remainder filled in from reference TRBV11-2 and TRBJ2-1): EAGVAQSPRYKIIEKRQSVAFWCNPISGHATLYWYQQILGQGPKLLIQFQNNGVVDDSQLPKDRFSAERLKGVDSTLKIQPAKLEDSAVYLCASSLDPVDNEQFFGPGTRLTVL.

This chain links TRBV19 with TRBJ1-2, with D possibly being TRBD1 (5 bases). The CDR3 sequence is 15 residues long. Germline V gene lookup returns CDR1 LNHDA and CDR2 SQIVND (reference sequence). V was shortened by 3 bases and J by 3 bases, with 14 bases between the two germline ends. The CDR3, as DNA: TGTGCCAGTAGTATGTCTCGGCAGGGATACTATGGCTACACCTTC. Amino acid sequence: CASSMSRQGYYGYTF.

This clone was counted once. The chain recombines TRBV7-9 with TRBJ2-2, with D tentatively TRBD1 or TRBD2 (5 bases each). CDR3 length equals 16 residues. V dropped 3 bases and J dropped 2 bases, with 13 bases sitting between them. CDR1 is SEHNR and CDR2 is FQNEAQ in the germline V gene (reference sequence). CDR3 DNA sequence: TGTGCCAGCAGCTTCACCGGGACGTCTAACACCGGGGAGCTGTTTTTT. This encodes CASSFTGTSNTGELFF. The complete variable domain, with remaining parts taken from reference TRBV7-9 and TRBJ2-2, reads DTGVSQNPRHKITKRGQNVTFRCDPISEHNRLYWYRQTLGQGPEFLTYFQNEAQLEKSRLLSDRFSAERPKGSFSTLEIQRTEQGDSAMYLCASSFTGTSNTGELFFGEGSRLTVL.

The chain couples TRBV5-1 to TRBJ2-5; D uncertain. CDR3 length: 16 residues. Germline V gene sequence: CDR1 SGHRS, CDR2 YFSETQ. Deletions cut 4 bases from V and 0 bases from J, with 16 bases between. The CDR3 loop reads CASSLARQAYQETQYF. For the CDR3, the DNA is TGCGCCAGCAGCCTGGCACGGCAGGCGTACCAAGAGACCCAGTACTTC.

V gene TRBV5-1 combines with J gene TRBJ1-1; D remains unclear. V was shortened by 0 bases and J by 1 base, with 10 bases between the two germline ends. CDR1 and CDR2 (germline): SGHRS, YFSETQ. The CDR3 consists of 15 residues. The CDR3 sequence is CASSLEVRGNTEAFF. CDR3 DNA sequence: TGCGCCAGCAGCTTGGAAGTCCGTGGGAACACTGAAGCTTTCTTT.

In its sample, this clone was seen a few times. The chain joins TRBV28 to TRBJ2-7, with D unresolved. There are 16 residues in the CDR3. CDR1 MDHEN and CDR2 SYDVKM come from the germline V gene. V gave up 7 bases and J gave up 5 bases, with 24 bases separating them. CDR3 sequence reads: CASKRNRASKVHEQYF. CDR3 bases: TGTGCCAGCAAACGAAACCGGGCCTCAAAAGTCCACGAGCAGTACTTC.

This chain connects TRBV27 to TRBJ2-4, with a weak D call TRBD1 (5 bases). Per germline, CDR1 MNHEY and CDR2 SMNVEV (reference sequence). Trimming removed 0 bases at V and 6 bases at J, with 15 bases between. This CDR3 spans 16 amino acids. The CDR3 DNA is TGTGCCAGCAGTTTATCTGTGACAGAATTTACAAACATTCAGTACTTC. It codes for CASSLSVTEFTNIQYF.

The V call is TRBV28, the J call TRBJ1-2; D may be TRBD1 (5 bases). The CDR3 runs to 17 residues. Trimming stripped 5 bases from V and 8 bases from J, with 27 bases between. Germline CDR1 MDHEN, CDR2 SYDVKM. CDR3 in amino acids: CASSTAGAGRDFRGYTF. CDR3 in DNA: TGTGCCAGCAGTACGGCTGGGGCAGGACGAGACTTCAGGGGCTACACCTTC.

The rearrangement joins TRBV7-9 to TRBJ2-1; 13 bases are a match to TRBD2. The CDR3 consists of 17 residues. The germline V gene has CDR1 SEHNR and CDR2 FQNEAQ (reference sequence). J gave up 3 bases and V 5 bases, and 7 bases lay outside the gene matches. The CDR3 region is CASSQTSGRAGYNEQFF. DNA of the CDR3: TGTGCCAGCAGCCAAACTAGCGGGAGGGCCGGCTACAATGAGCAGTTCTTC.

This chain connects TRBV9 to TRBJ1-3; D gene ambiguous. Germline V gene lookup returns CDR1 SGDLS and CDR2 YYNGEE. Trimming took 3 bases from V and 0 from J, leaving 7 bases between them. This CDR3 has 14 amino acids. The CDR3 nucleotides read TGTGCCAGCAGCGGAACAAGCTCTGGAAACACCATATATTTT. It specifies CASSGTSSGNTIYF.

The chain combines TRBV9 with TRBJ2-7; 7 nucleotides line up with TRBD1. V trimming: 3 bases; J trimming: 2 bases; junction bases outside the gene matches: 8. The length of the CDR3 is 15 residues. CDR1 and CDR2 from the germline V gene are SGDLS and YYNGEE. In nucleotides, the CDR3 is TGTGCCAGCAGCGAGGGGGCTAGTTCCACCTACGAGCAGTACTTC. Amino acid sequence: CASSEGASSTYEQYF. The full variable domain, completed using reference TRBV9 and TRBJ2-7, is DSGVTQTPKHLITATGQRVTLRCSPRSGDLSVYWYQQSLDQGLQFLIQYYNGEERAKGNILERFSAQQFPDLHSELNLSSLELGDSALYFCASSEGASSTYEQYFGPGTRLTVT.

This sequence joins TRBV28 and TRBJ2-2; a weak D match, TRBD1 (6 bases). The CDR3 is 15 amino acids. The V and J ends lost 2 bases and 6 bases respectively, with 13 bases between them. Per germline, CDR1 MDHEN and CDR2 SYDVKM. This CDR3 is CASSLVTGPPGELFF. The CDR3 bases are TGTGCCAGCAGTTTAGTAACAGGGCCCCCCGGGGAGCTGTTTTTT.

The chain has TRBV11-3 and TRBJ2-2; a possible D gene is TRBD2 (7 bases). Trimming took off 3 bases at V and 6 bases at J, with 11 bases between the two ends. In germline, CDR1 is SGHNT, CDR2 YENEEA. The CDR3 sequence is 14 residues long. The DNA of the CDR3 is TGTGCCAGCAGCTTGGGGGGGGCGCCCGGGGAGCTGTTTTTT. Protein product: CASSLGGAPGELFF.

The chain has TRBV28 and TRBJ1-4; 7 bases are shared with TRBD1. This CDR3 contains 14 residues. Per germline, CDR1 MDHEN and CDR2 SYDVKM. The V segment lost 5 bases and the J segment 5 bases; nucleotides outside the gene matches: 5. CDR3 region: CASSIGTANEKLFF. The CDR3 coding sequence is TGTGCCAGCAGTATCGGGACAGCGAATGAAAAACTGTTTTTT.

This clone was recorded once. The genes are TRBV10-1 and TRBJ2-7, with D uncertain. The CDR3 totals 13 residues. Germline lookup yields CDR1 WNHNN and CDR2 SYGVQD (reference sequence). Trimming left V 3 bases short and J 3 bases short, with 9 bases between. This chain's CDR3 is CASSDGKNYEQYF. CDR3 bases: TGCGCCAGCAGTGATGGGAAGAACTACGAGCAGTACTTC.

This clone was observed once. This chain links TRBV11-2 with TRBJ1-3; maybe TRBD1 (5 bases). The ends were cut back, 1 base at V and 4 bases at J, with 8 bases in the middle. The germline gives CDR1 SGHAT, CDR2 FQNNGV. The CDR3 is made up of 14 amino acids. The CDR3 protein is CASSLAQGGNTIYF. The CDR3 nucleotides are TGTGCCAGCAGCTTAGCCCAGGGAGGAAACACCATATATTTT.

The genes are TRBV7-3 and TRBJ2-7, with D possibly TRBD2 on 6 matching bases. The CDR3 spans 15 residues. Trimming took 4 bases from V and 5 from J, leaving 18 bases between them. CDR1 and CDR2 from the germline V gene are SGHTA and FQGTGA. Here the CDR3 reads CASSSTRAGADEQYF. For the CDR3, the DNA is TGTGCCAGCAGCTCCACTCGAGCGGGCGCCGACGAGCAGTACTTC.